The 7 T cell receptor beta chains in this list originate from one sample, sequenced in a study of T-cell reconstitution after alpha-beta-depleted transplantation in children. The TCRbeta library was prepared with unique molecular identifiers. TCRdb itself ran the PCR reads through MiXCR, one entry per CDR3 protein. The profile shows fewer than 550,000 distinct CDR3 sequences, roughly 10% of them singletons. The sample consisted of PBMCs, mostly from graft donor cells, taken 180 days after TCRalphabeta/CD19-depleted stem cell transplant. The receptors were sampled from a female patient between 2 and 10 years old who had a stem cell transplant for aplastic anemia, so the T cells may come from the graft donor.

CDR3 nucleotide sequence: TGTGCCAGCAGCTTCGTCCAAACGGTAGATACGCAGTATTTT. Its translation is CASSFVQTVDTQYF. The chain carries TRBV7-2 and TRBJ2-3; no clear D gene. This CDR3 has 14 residues. In germline, CDR1 is SGHTA, CDR2 FQGNSA. Trimming removed 3 bases from V and 5 bases from J, with 12 bases in between. The full variable domain, in which reference TRBV7-2 and TRBJ2-3 provide the parts outside the CDR3, is GAGVSQSPSNKVTEKGKDVELRCDPISGHTALYWYRQSLGQGLEFLIYFQGNSAPDKSGLPSDRFSAERTGGSVSTLTIQRTQQEDSAVYLCASSFVQTVDTQYFGPGTRLTVL.

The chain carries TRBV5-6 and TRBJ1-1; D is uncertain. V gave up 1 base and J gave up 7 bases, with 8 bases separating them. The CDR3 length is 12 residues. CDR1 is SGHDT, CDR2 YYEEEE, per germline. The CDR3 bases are TGTGCCAGCAGCTTGCGCAGCGGTGAAGCTTTCTTT. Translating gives CASSLRSGEAFF.

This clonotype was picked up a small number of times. CDR3 sequence: CSASEIAGARDTQYF. The CDR3 coding sequence is TGCAGTGCTAGCGAAATAGCGGGGGCCCGAGATACGCAGTATTTT. The rearrangement links TRBV20-1 to TRBJ2-3; TRBD2 aligns across 9 bases. Germline CDR1 reads DFQATT; CDR2 reads SNEGSKA (reference sequence). The V segment lost 3 bases and the J segment 5 bases; nucleotides outside the gene matches: 9. The CDR3 runs to 15 residues.

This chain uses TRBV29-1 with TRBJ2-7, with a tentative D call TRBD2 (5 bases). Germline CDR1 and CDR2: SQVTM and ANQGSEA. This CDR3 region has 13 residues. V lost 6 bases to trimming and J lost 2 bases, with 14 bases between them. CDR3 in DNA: TGCAGCGTGGAGACTACGACTACCTACGAGCAGTACTTC. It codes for CSVETTTTYEQYF.

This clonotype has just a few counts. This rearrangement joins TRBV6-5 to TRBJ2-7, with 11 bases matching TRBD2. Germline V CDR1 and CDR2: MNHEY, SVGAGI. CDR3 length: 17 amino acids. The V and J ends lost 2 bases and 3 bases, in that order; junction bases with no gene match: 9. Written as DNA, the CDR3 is TGTGCCAGCAGTTACGGGGCGGGACTAGCGGATTACTACGAGCAGTACTTC. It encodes CASSYGAGLADYYEQYF.

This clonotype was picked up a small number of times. The CDR3: CASSRKELGQPNYGYTF. The CDR3 nucleotides are TGCGCCAGCAGCCGAAAGGAGCTGGGACAGCCTAACTATGGCTACACCTTC. The chain recombines TRBV4-3 with TRBJ1-2; 7 bases are a match to TRBD1. Germline values: CDR1 LGHNA, CDR2 YSLEER. The CDR3 has 17 amino acids. The trim removed 4 bases at V and 0 bases at J, leaving 11 bases unmatched.

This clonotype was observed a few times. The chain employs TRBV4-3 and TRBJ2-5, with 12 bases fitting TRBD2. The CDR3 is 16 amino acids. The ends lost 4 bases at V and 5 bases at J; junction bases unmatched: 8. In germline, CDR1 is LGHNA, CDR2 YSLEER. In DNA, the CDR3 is TGCGCCAGCAGCCCCGGACTAGCGGGAAGGGGGGAGACCCAGTACTTC. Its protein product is CASSPGLAGRGETQYF.